The source of this T cell receptor (beta chain) is a study of blood T cell repertoires in COVID-19. Study details: PBMCs, B-cell-depleted T cells, or T cells provided the cDNA or gDNA that made up the material.

Clones were sequenced by immunoSEQ multiplex PCR, and TCRdb holds only the in-frame ones, with some missing. The table records tens of thousands of clones, 75% to 90% of them present only once. V was pared by 0 bases and J by 2 bases, with 7 bases between. The germline gives CDR1 MNHEY, CDR2 SVGAGI. This CDR3 region has 14 residues. The specimen was peripheral blood. The receptor's source is a man in his 70s who had recovered from COVID-19. The rearrangement links TRBV6-5 to TRBJ1-2; no reliable D call. The chain's CDR3 is CASSYSPGNYGYTF. In DNA form, the CDR3 reads TGTGCCAGCAGTTACTCCCCGGGGAACTATGGCTACACCTTC.